Below, one T cell receptor beta chain is given with its context. In the authors' workflow: Quantification of nucleated cells was approximated via reference gene primer amplification. Using immunoSEQ multiplex PCR, the repertoire was profiled, and TCRdb retains in-frame clones only, with some absent. V, J and clone size derive from that table, while D and trimming were established from the DNA sequence. Of 300,000 to 400,000 clones listed, roughly 86% are singletons. This sample was included in a study of blood T cell repertoires in COVID-19. Study at large: Collection of acute and convalescent COVID-19 samples took place in the United States, Italy and Spain. T cells, B-cell-depleted T cells, or PBMCs supplied cDNA or gDNA.

V was clipped by 3 bases and J by 5 bases; unmatched bases: 12. The V gene's germline CDR1 is SGHRS and CDR2 YFSETQ. The CDR3 loop spans 17 amino acids. The chain uses TRBV5-1 and TRBJ2-5; TRBD2 agrees at 11 bases. This TCR was recovered from a human donor in a cohort sampled during active COVID-19. The sample taken for sequencing was peripheral blood. The DNA for the CDR3 is TGCGCCAGCAGCTGGGCGGTACTAGCGGGAGCAGGGGAGACCCAGTACTTC. Protein sequence: CASSWAVLAGAGETQYF. Full variable domain (outside the CDR3, taken from reference TRBV5-1 and TRBJ2-5): KAGVTQTPRYLIKTRGQQVTLSCSPISGHRSVSWYQQTPGQGLQFLFEYFSETQRNKGNFPGRFSGRQFSNSRSEMNVSTLELGDSALYLCASSWAVLAGAGETQYFGPGTRLLVL.